These T cell receptor beta chains were read from a single sample in a study of T cells in Graves' hyperthyroidism and ophthalmopathy. Via MiXCR, TCRdb re-called the multiplex PCR reads, giving one row per CDR3 protein. In the table there are about 760,000 distinct CDR3 sequences, roughly 32% of which are singletons. Material: blood. Source of these receptors: a woman aged 40 to 50 with Graves' hyperthyroidism. Each CDR3 is given with its conserved first and last residue. A D gene is named only where the DNA matches it firmly. Expanded clones get a size class; other rows say once, few or many, or leave the size out.

.	TRBJ1-4	TRBV20-1	TRBD1	TGCAGTGCTAGAGATCTCCGGGGACAGGGCTCAACTAATGAAAAACTGTTTTTT	CSARDLRGQGSTNEKLFF
few	TRBJ2-2	TRBV19	.	TGTGCCAGTAGAACGGGACCCAGGTCCGGGGAGCTGTTTTTT	CASRTGPRSGELFF
many	TRBJ2-7	TRBV27	TRBD1	TGTGCCAGCAGCTTGGGACAGGGGTTGGGGGAGCAGTACTTC	CASSLGQGLGEQYF
few	TRBJ1-2	TRBV6-5	.	TGTGCCAGCAGTTACGGGGCAGGGTTGGGCTATGGCTACACCTTC	CASSYGAGLGYGYTF
.	TRBJ2-5	TRBV5-4	.	TGTGCCAGCAGCCAATCAGGGGATGAGGCCCAGTACTTC	CASSQSGDEAQYF
.	TRBJ2-3	TRBV7-2	TRBD2	TGTGCCAGCAGCTTTACCGGGAGGGCCGTGGATACGCAGTATTTT	CASSFTGRAVDTQYF
.	TRBJ1-6	TRBV4-1	TRBD1	TGCGCCAGCAGCCACCCCGGGACAGTTAATTCACCCCTCCACTTT	CASSHPGTVNSPLHF
many	TRBJ2-7	TRBV7-9	.	TGTGCCAGCAGCCCATCCGGGGCCTACGAGCAGTACTTC	CASSPSGAYEQYF
many	TRBJ2-7	TRBV29-1	TRBD1	TGCAGCGTTTTCCAGGGGGCCCACGAGCAGTACTTC	CSVFQGAHEQYF
.	TRBJ1-6	TRBV7-2	TRBD1	TGTGCCAGCAGATTGACAGGGGACAACTCACCCCTCCACTTT	CASRLTGDNSPLHF
many	TRBJ1-1	TRBV10-2	TRBD1	TGCGCCAGCAGTGTCCGGACAGGGGACACTGAAGCTTTCTTT	CASSVRTGDTEAFF
.	TRBJ1-1	TRBV6-6	.	TGTGCCAGCACCAATGGGGGTGGGGATCGGACTGAAGCTTTCTTT	CASTNGGGDRTEAFF
.	TRBJ1-5	TRBV27	.	TGTGCCAGCAGTTTAAAGTATAGCAATCAGCCCCAGCATTTT	CASSLKYSNQPQHF
.	TRBJ1-1	TRBV7-9	TRBD1	TGTGCCAGCACCAAACCGGGACAGGCGAACACTGAAGCTTTCTTT	CASTKPGQANTEAFF
many	TRBJ2-2	TRBV7-2	.	TGTGCCAGCAGCCCCTCACGGGGGGCCGGCACCGGGGAGCTGTTTTTT	CASSPSRGAGTGELFF
.	TRBJ1-5	TRBV20-1	.	TGCAGTGCTAGAGATGTGGGGGATCAGCCCCAGCATTTT	CSARDVGDQPQHF
many	TRBJ2-5	TRBV7-8	TRBD1	TGTGCCAGCAGCTTCGGGACAGCTAATAGGGAGACCCAGTACTTC	CASSFGTANRETQYF
.	TRBJ2-5	TRBV10-1	.	TGCGCCAGCAGTGAGGGGGTGAACCAAGAGACCCGGTACTTC	CASSEGVNQETRYF
many	TRBJ1-5	TRBV7-9	.	TGTGCCAGCAGCTTTGGACGAGGGGGGAGCAATCAGCCCCAGCATTTT	CASSFGRGGSNQPQHF
.	TRBJ1-1	TRBV9	TRBD1	TGTGCCAGCAGCCCTCCGACAGGGTCGAACACTGAAGCTTTCTTT	CASSPPTGSNTEAFF
.	TRBJ2-2	TRBV29-1	TRBD2	TGCAGTCTCCGACTAGCGGGACGCCAATTAAGCCTCACCGGGGAGCTGTTTTTT	CSLRLAGRQLSLTGELFF
few	TRBJ1-1	TRBV5-1	.	TGCGCCAGCAGCTTGGCCTTTTTGTCTGAAGCTTTCTTT	CASSLAFLSEAFF
many	TRBJ1-2	TRBV12-3/TRBV12-4	.	TGTGCCAGCAGTTCCACCGACAGAACTAACTATGGCTACACCTTC	CASSSTDRTNYGYTF
.	TRBJ1-2	TRBV7-9	TRBD1	TGTGCCAGCAGCCTAATCCGGGACAGGGGGCCGAACCCCTATGGCTACACCTTC	CASSLIRDRGPNPYGYTF
few	TRBJ2-2	TRBV7-9	TRBD1	TGTGCCAGCAGCTCGACAGGGGGCGGCACCGGGGAGCTGTTTTTT	CASSSTGGGTGELFF
few	TRBJ1-6	TRBV5-8	.	TGTGCCAGCAGCTTGGGGGTGGGGGGGTCACCCCTCCACTTT	CASSLGVGGSPLHF
many	TRBJ1-2	TRBV12-3/TRBV12-4	TRBD1	TGTGCCAGCAGCTCCGACAGGGGTGGCTACACCTTC	CASSSDRGGYTF
.	TRBJ2-5	TRBV7-2	TRBD2	TGTGCCAGCAGCCGGGGTCGGGGGGGCCGTGAGACCCAGTACTTC	CASSRGRGGRETQYF
many	TRBJ2-7	TRBV29-1	.	TGCAGCGCTACCGGACGGAGAAACTACGAGCAGTACTTC	CSATGRRNYEQYF
.	TRBJ2-7	TRBV29-1	.	TGCAGCTACGGACCCGGGGACGGGCTCGGCTACGAGCAGTACTTC	CSYGPGDGLGYEQYF
many	TRBJ1-5	TRBV19	.	TGTGCCAGTAGCCGGGACATTTATCAGCCCCAGCATTTT	CASSRDIYQPQHF
many	TRBJ1-2	TRBV4-3	TRBD1	TGCGCCAGCAGCCCAGCTGAGGGACAGTTCTATGGCTACACCTTC	CASSPAEGQFYGYTF
.	TRBJ1-4	TRBV19	.	TGTGCCAGTAGTCCACGACGGGGGGGGCCTGAAAAACTGTTTTTT	CASSPRRGGPEKLFF
.	TRBJ1-2	TRBV7-2	.	TGTGCCAGCAGTGAACAACAGGGAAACTATGGCTACACCTTC	CASSEQQGNYGYTF
many	TRBJ1-1	TRBV7-8	TRBD1	TGTGCCAGCACCCCGGGACGAAGGACAGGGAACACTGAAGCTTTCTTT	CASTPGRRTGNTEAFF
.	TRBJ2-6	TRBV10-3	TRBD1	TGTGCCAGCAGTCCACAGGGGACAGCGGTCTCTGGGGCCAACGTCCTGACTTTC	CASSPQGTAVSGANVLTF
few	TRBJ1-5	TRBV7-2	.	TGTGCCAGCAGCTTATTCAGTGGGACAAGGAATCAGCCCCAGCATTTT	CASSLFSGTRNQPQHF
few	TRBJ2-5	TRBV7-2	TRBD1	TGTGCCAGCAGCCAAGGGGTCGGGGACAGGGGGAGGAAGACCCAGTACTTC	CASSQGVGDRGRKTQYF
once	TRBJ1-6	TRBV15	.	TGTGCCACCAGCAGCCGGACCGCCCAAGTTTCACCCCTCCACTTT	CATSSRTAQVSPLHF
few	TRBJ1-1	TRBV6-2/TRBV6-3	.	TGTGCCAGCAGTTACCGCAACAGGGTGGGGAACACTGAAGCTTTCTTT	CASSYRNRVGNTEAFF
many	TRBJ2-5	TRBV7-2	TRBD2	TGTGCCAGCAGCTTAGCTAGCGGGGCCGGGGAGACCCAGTACTTC	CASSLASGAGETQYF
.	TRBJ1-1	TRBV27	.	TGTGCCAGCAGCCCAGGGAGCGGATACACTGAAGCTTTCTTT	CASSPGSGYTEAFF
.	TRBJ1-2	TRBV3-1	.	TGTGCCAGCAGCCAAGAAGGACGGCGGGGCTACACCTTC	CASSQEGRRGYTF
.	TRBJ2-1	TRBV7-9	.	TGTGCCAGCAGCTCCGACGGGAGCGTGAATGAGCAGTTCTTC	CASSSDGSVNEQFF
many	TRBJ1-6	TRBV20-1	TRBD1	TGCAGTGCTCTTGGGCCGGGACAGCCTAATTCACCCCTCCACTTT	CSALGPGQPNSPLHF
many	TRBJ2-5	TRBV14	.	TGTGCCAGCAGCCAATGGGTTGGAGAGACCCAGTACTTC	CASSQWVGETQYF